This T cell receptor beta chain was retrieved from a study of CD8+CD57+ T cells in acquired aplastic anemia. Overall study results and limits: The number of CD8+ CDR3 sequences shared by patients and controls was about 30. Patients did not significantly differ from controls in CD8+ Simpson's diversity.

Many counts were recorded for this clonotype. The antigen is unknown. The CDR3 has 14 residues. Looked up from germline, CDR1 is SNHLY and CDR2 is FYNNEI. V trimming: 7 bases; J trimming: 7 bases; junction bases outside the gene matches: 9. Template material for TCR beta VDJ and CDR3 profiling consisted of genomic DNA. Using its own MiXCR run on the reads, TCRdb lists one record per CDR3 protein. There are hundreds of thousands of distinct CDR3 sequences in the sample; 25% to 40% occur only once, and 0.75% to 0.95% lies in the top ten. Patients who underwent sequencing had shown CD8+CD57+ cell expansion by flow cytometry. Every one of the patients had aplastic anemia (severe, acquired). The study sampled blood from patients who had received no therapy.

Sequenced material: sorted CD4+, CD8+, or CD8+CD57+ T cells (not recorded which) from PBMCs. The rearrangement links TRBV2 to TRBJ1-5; 8 nucleotides align to TRBD1. The sequence came from a human donor with aplastic anemia. The CDR3, as DNA: TGTGCCAGCAATAGACAGGGACAGGAGCAGCCCCAGCATTTT. This translates into CASNRQGQEQPQHF. Full variable domain (remainder filled in from reference TRBV2 and TRBJ1-5): EPEVTQTPSHQVTQMGQEVILRCVPISNHLYFYWYRQILGQKVEFLVSFYNNEISEKSEIFDDQFSVERPDGSNFTLKIRSTKLEDSAMYFCASNRQGQEQPQHFGDGTRLSIL.